A single TCR beta chain is shown here with its context. This entry is derived from a study of blood T cell repertoires in COVID-19. Study information: Acute-phase and convalescent COVID-19 samples originated in the United States, Italy and Spain.

Recruitment covered 20 to 25 US areas and drew participants whose ages spanned 18 to 89 years. Assignments of participants to cohorts depended upon their own reported clinical history. Sequencing used immunoSEQ multiplex PCR; TCRdb keeps in-frame clones, though not all of them. In the table there are 250,000 to 300,000 clones, approximately 90% of which are singletons. Material: PBMCs or T cells enriched from blood (not recorded which). The sequence derives from a woman between 40 and 50 years old with acute COVID-19.

Written as DNA, the CDR3 is TGTGCCAGCAGCTTTACAGGGATCAATGAAAAACTGTTTTTT. Amino acids: CASSFTGINEKLFF. This sequence joins TRBV7-2 and TRBJ1-4; D possibly corresponds to TRBD1 (6 bases). V was pared by 3 bases and J by 5 bases, with 10 bases between. CDR1 SGHTA and CDR2 FQGNSA come from the germline V gene. This CDR3 has 14 residues.